This T cell receptor beta chain appears in the sequencing data of a study of T cells in localized non-small cell lung cancer. The method was immunoSEQ multiplex PCR; TCRdb's version includes in-frame clones alone and lacks a portion of them. The data contain approximately 45,000 clones, 81% of them singletons. Germline V gene sequence: CDR1 SGHRS, CDR2 YFSETQ. The ends were cut back, 0 bases at V and 7 bases at J, with 16 bases in the middle. CDR3 size: 16 residues. This TCR came from a man aged 35 to 69 with stage III lung adenocarcinoma. The specimen was peripheral blood mononuclear cells, collected before any cancer treatment. The chain joins TRBV5-1 to TRBJ2-2; no clear D gene. Written as DNA, the CDR3 is TGCGCCAGCAGCTTGGCCACGACGCTAGTCCGCGGGGAGCTGTTTTTT. Translation: CASSLATTLVRGELFF.